The 5 T cell receptor beta chains in this list originate from one sample, sequenced in a study of T cell responses to AZD1222 COVID-19 vaccine. Sequenced by immunoSEQ multiplex PCR; TCRdb stores in-frame clones only, minus some. The sample has tens of thousands of clones, approximately 90% seen once. Material: peripheral blood, obtained 28 days after the second AZD1222 dose. The receptor source for this set is an adult who received the AZD1222 COVID-19 vaccine.

The chain is built from TRBV6-5 and TRBJ1-1; TRBD1 is a possible D gene (6 bases). CDR1 and CDR2 (germline): MNHEY, SVGAGI. With 8 bases removed from V and 5 bases from J, the gap between germline ends came to 12 bases. The length of the CDR3 is 12 residues. The CDR3 region is CASLGAGTEAFF. In DNA, the CDR3 is TGTGCCAGCTTGGGGGCGGGAACTGAAGCTTTCTTT.

The chain carries TRBV29-1 and TRBJ2-5, with a possible D match to TRBD2 (5 bases). Trimming shortened V by 0 bases and J by 6 bases, and 14 bases separated the two germline ends. Germline-derived CDR1 and CDR2 are SQVTM and ANQGSEA. The CDR3 has 14 residues. CDR3 sequence reads: CSVEDLRREKTQYF. The CDR3 DNA sequence: TGCAGCGTTGAAGATCTTCGTCGGGAAAAGACCCAGTACTTC.

The genes are TRBV28 and TRBJ2-5; weak D call: TRBD1 (7 bases). Germline V gene sequence: CDR1 MDHEN, CDR2 SYDVKM. The ends were cut back, 10 bases at V and 4 bases at J, with 16 bases in the middle. The CDR3 is 13 amino acids. The CDR3 spells CATSTQGGETQYF. The CDR3, as DNA: TGTGCCACAAGCACCCAGGGGGGAGAGACCCAGTACTTC. The full variable domain, in which reference TRBV28 and TRBJ2-5 provide the parts outside the CDR3, is DVKVTQSSRYLVKRTGEKVFLECVQDMDHENMFWYRQDPGLGLRLIYFSYDVKMKEKGDIPEGYSVSREKKERFSLILESASTNQTSMYLCATSTQGGETQYFGPGTRLLVL.

V is TRBV5-4 and J is TRBJ2-2, with 7 bases matching TRBD2. This CDR3 spans 16 amino acids. Germline values: CDR1 SGHNT, CDR2 YYREEE (reference sequence). V shed 4 bases, J shed 2 bases, and the junction held 8 bases outside the gene matches. Here the CDR3 reads CASSPRGTINTGELFF. DNA for the CDR3: TGTGCCAGCAGCCCGCGAGGGACTATCAACACCGGGGAGCTGTTTTTT. Full variable domain (missing parts from reference TRBV5-4 and TRBJ2-2): ETGVTQSPTHLIKTRGQQVTLRCSSQSGHNTVSWYQQALGQGPQFIFQYYREEENGRGNFPPRFSGLQFPNYSSELNVNALELDDSALYLCASSPRGTINTGELFFGEGSRLTVL.

The V gene is TRBV5-1, the J gene TRBJ2-1; no definite D call. This CDR3 has 15 amino acids. V was cut by 0 bases and J by 1 base, with 8 bases left in between. CDR1 SGHRS and CDR2 YFSETQ come from the germline V gene. The CDR3 region is CASSLDGESYNEQFF. The CDR3 DNA reads as TGCGCCAGCAGCTTGGACGGAGAGTCCTACAATGAGCAGTTCTTC.